This T cell receptor beta chain is drawn from a study of response to subunit inactivated influenza vaccine. TCRdb used MiXCR to reprocess the RT-PCR reads, holding one entry per CDR3 protein. The sample consists of hundreds of thousands of distinct CDR3 sequences, about 10% of them appearing once. The CDR3 has 15 amino acids. V dropped 0 bases and J dropped 10 bases, with 13 bases sitting between them. Germline-derived CDR1 and CDR2 are MNHNS and SASEGT. This sample was shared with a second study, whose subject was T cells expressing NK-cell markers. From that study: As the method of synthesis, 5'RACE template switching with UMIs yielded TCR beta cDNA. Sorting was restricted to alpha-beta TCR T cells by an anti-gamma-delta TCR antibody in several experiments.

This chain joins TRBV6-1 and TRBJ1-6; D gene ambiguous. Sequencing used PBMCs from blood, obtained on the day of vaccination. This receptor was identified in a man aged 45-60 years who received an inactivated influenza vaccine. The CDR3 reads CASSEAPRAGSPLHF. The CDR3 DNA reads TGTGCCAGCAGTGAAGCGCCCAGAGCAGGCTCACCCCTCCACTTT.